This T cell receptor beta chain was recorded in a study of OX40 agonist ivuxolimab in advanced cancers. Study at large: Patients receiving dose escalation had hepatocellular carcinoma, melanoma, renal cell or head and neck cancer. Patients achieving partial responses numbered three: one hepatocellular carcinoma case and two cutaneous melanoma cases.

With autoimmune disease history or systemic immunosuppression, patients were excluded. The repertoire was sequenced with immunoSEQ multiplex PCR; TCRdb's copy has only in-frame clones and lacks some. Among 35,000 to 50,000 clones listed, approximately 84% were seen once. General study findings and limits: In the 0.1 to 3.0 mg/kg range, CD4+ and CD8+ blood T cells had expanded clonally by week 6.

There are 12 residues in the CDR3. Germline V gives CDR1 GTSNPN, CDR2 SVGIG (reference sequence). V shed 4 bases, J shed 5 bases, and the junction held 5 bases outside the gene matches. Details on this clone: What it recognizes is unknown.

V and J are TRBV30 and TRBJ2-7; TRBD1 aligns across 7 bases. The sample was CD4+ or CD8+ T cells sorted from blood, taken in a trial of the OX40 agonist ivuxolimab. The TCR comes from an adult with an advanced solid tumor such as melanoma, head and neck, liver or kidney cancer. This CDR3 reads CAWKGARDEQYF. The CDR3 bases are TGTGCCTGGAAGGGGGCGCGAGACGAGCAGTACTTC.